Described below is a single T cell receptor (beta chain) sequence and its context. This receptor's antigen is unknown. One base away there is no much larger clone; base qualities are not given. Library creation used the immunoSEQ multiplex PCR assay. The source is immuneACCESS, and TCRdb retained only in-frame sequences with V and J called. Part of the clones is not carried over; for the studies checked, unresolved V genes explain less than half of this, and the remainder is unexplained. The sample profile shows roughly 80,000 clones; 85% to 95% of them were found once. Jointly, the top ten make up approximately 0.4% of the sample. Including cysteine and phenylalanine, the CDR3 has 16 amino acids. Of the read, only the CDR3 DNA is kept; its 48 bases are in frame from base 1. Looking up the germline V gene yields CDR1 WSHSY and CDR2 SAAADI. Cut back by 6 bases and 1 base, the V and J ends lie 17 bases apart.

The data originate from a study of technical replicates of blood from four donors (dated by TCRdb to about 2017). The sequence links TRBV10-2 to TRBJ2-3; perhaps TRBD2 is the D gene, with 6 bases matching. Sequenced sample: T cells isolated from PBMCs. The TCR was taken from a human donor in good health. The CDR3 has the sequence CASSPLLGGGTDTQYF. The DNA sequence is TGCGCCAGCAGCCCGCTGTTGGGCGGGGGCACAGATACGCAGTATTTT.